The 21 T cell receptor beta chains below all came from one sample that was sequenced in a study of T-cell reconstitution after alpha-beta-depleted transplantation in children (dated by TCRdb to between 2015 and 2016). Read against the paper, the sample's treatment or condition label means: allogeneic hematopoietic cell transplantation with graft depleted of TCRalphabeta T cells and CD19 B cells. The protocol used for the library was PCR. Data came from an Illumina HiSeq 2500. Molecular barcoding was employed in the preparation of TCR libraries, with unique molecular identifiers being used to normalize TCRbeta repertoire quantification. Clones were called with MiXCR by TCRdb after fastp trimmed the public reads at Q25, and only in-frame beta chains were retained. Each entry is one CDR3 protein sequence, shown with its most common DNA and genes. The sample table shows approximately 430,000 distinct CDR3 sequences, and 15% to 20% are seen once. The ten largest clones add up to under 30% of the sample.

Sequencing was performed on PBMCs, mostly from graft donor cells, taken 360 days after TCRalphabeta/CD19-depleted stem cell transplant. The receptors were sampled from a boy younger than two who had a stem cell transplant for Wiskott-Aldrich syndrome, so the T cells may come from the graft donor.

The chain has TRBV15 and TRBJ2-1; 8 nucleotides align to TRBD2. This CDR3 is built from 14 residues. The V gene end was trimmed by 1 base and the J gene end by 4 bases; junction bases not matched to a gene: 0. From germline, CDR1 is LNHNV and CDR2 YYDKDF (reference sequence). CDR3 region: CATSRAGGYNEQFF. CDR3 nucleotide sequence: TGTGCCACCAGCAGAGCGGGAGGGTACAATGAGCAGTTCTTC.

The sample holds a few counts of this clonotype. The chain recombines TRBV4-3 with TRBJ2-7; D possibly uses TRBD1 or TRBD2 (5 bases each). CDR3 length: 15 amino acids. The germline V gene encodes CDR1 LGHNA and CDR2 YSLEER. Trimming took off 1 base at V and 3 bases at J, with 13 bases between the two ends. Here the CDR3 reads CASSQALGRGYEQYF. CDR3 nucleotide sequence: TGCGCCAGCAGCCAAGCACTAGGAAGGGGCTACGAGCAGTACTTC.

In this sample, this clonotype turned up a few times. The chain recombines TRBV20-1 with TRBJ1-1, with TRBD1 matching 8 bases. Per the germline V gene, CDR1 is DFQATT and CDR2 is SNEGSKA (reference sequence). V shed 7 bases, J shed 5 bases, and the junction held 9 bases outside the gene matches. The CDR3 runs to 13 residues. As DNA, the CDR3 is TGCAGTGGAACTGACAGGGGAGGGACTGAAGCTTTCTTT. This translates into CSGTDRGGTEAFF.

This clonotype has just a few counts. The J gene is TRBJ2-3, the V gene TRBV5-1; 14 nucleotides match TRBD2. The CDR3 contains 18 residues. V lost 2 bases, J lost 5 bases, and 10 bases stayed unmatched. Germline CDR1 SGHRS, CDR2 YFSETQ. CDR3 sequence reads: CASSFRKTSGGAVDTQYF. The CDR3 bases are TGCGCCAGCAGCTTCCGAAAGACTAGCGGGGGGGCCGTAGATACGCAGTATTTT.

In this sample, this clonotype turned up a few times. The chain's CDR3 is CASSEVQGIGQPQHF. The CDR3 coding sequence is TGTGCCAGCAGTGAGGTACAGGGGATAGGGCAGCCCCAGCATTTT. The chain couples TRBV2 to TRBJ1-5; TRBD1 aligns across 7 bases. The CDR3 is 15 residues long. Trimming removed 3 bases from V and 7 bases from J; junction bases left unmatched: 9. The V gene's germline CDR1 is SNHLY and CDR2 FYNNEI.

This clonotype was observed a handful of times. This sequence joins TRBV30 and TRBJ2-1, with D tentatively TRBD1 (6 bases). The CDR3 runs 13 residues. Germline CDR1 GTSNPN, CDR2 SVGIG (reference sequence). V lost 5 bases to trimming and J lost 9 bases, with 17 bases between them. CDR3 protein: CAWVRRFRGEQFF. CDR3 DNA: TGTGCCTGGGTTAGGCGTTTCAGGGGTGAGCAGTTCTTC.

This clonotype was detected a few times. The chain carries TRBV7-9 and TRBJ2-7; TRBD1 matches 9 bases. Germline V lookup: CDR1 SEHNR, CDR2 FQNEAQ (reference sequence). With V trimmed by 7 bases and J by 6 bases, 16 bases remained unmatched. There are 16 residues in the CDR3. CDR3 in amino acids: CASTLAPGQGKVEQYF. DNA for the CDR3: TGTGCCAGCACCCTAGCCCCGGGACAGGGTAAGGTCGAGCAGTACTTC.

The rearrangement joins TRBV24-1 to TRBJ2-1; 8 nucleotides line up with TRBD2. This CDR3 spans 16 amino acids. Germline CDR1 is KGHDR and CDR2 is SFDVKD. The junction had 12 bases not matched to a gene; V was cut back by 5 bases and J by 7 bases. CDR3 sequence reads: CATSAKGLVPLNEQFF. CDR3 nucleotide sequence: TGTGCCACCAGTGCAAAGGGACTAGTGCCCCTAAATGAGCAGTTCTTC.

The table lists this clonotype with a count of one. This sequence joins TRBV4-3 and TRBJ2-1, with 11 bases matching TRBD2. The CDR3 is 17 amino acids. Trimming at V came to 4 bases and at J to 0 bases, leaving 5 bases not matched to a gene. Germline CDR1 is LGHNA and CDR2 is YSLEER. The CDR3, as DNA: TGCGCCAGCAGCCGTTCCGGGACTAGCGGCTCCTACAATGAGCAGTTCTTC. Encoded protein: CASSRSGTSGSYNEQFF.

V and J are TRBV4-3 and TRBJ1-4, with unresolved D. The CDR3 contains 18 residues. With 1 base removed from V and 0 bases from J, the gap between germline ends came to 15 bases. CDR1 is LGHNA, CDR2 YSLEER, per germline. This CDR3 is CASSQVRRQRATNEKLFF. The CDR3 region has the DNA TGCGCCAGCAGCCAAGTAAGGAGGCAGAGAGCAACTAATGAAAAACTGTTTTTT.

The CDR3 DNA reads as TGTGCCAGCAGCCAAGATCTGGCAGGGGGTGGCTACACCTTC. The encoded protein is CASSQDLAGGGYTF. The V gene is TRBV14, the J gene TRBJ1-2; 7 positions match TRBD1. The CDR3 has 14 amino acids. Germline CDR1 reads SGHDN; CDR2 reads FVKESK. The J segment lost 7 bases and the V segment lost 0 bases, leaving 5 bases of the junction unmatched.

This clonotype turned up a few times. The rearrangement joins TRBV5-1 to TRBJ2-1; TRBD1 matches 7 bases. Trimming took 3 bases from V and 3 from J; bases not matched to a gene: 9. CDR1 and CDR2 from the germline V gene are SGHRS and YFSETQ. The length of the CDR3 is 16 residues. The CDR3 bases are TGCGCCAGCAGCTCCGCCGGACAGGCTTACTACAATGAGCAGTTCTTC. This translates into CASSSAGQAYYNEQFF.

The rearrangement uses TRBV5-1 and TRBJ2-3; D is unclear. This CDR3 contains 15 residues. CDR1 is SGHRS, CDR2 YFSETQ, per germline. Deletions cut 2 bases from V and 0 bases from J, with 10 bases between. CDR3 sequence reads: CASSLRAFSTDTQYF. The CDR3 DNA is TGCGCCAGCAGCTTAAGGGCATTTAGCACAGATACGCAGTATTTT. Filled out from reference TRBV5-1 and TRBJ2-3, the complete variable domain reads KAGVTQTPRYLIKTRGQQVTLSCSPISGHRSVSWYQQTPGQGLQFLFEYFSETQRNKGNFPGRFSGRQFSNSRSEMNVSTLELGDSALYLCASSLRAFSTDTQYFGPGTRLTVL.

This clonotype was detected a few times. The CDR3 protein is CASSYTGRTSQYF. CDR3 nucleotide sequence: TGTGCCAGCAGTTATACCGGGAGGACGTCCCAGTACTTC. The gene calls are TRBV6-5 and TRBJ2-5; TRBD2 agrees at 7 bases. V lost 3 bases and J lost 9; bases outside the gene matches: 7. CDR1 is MNHEY, CDR2 SVGAGI, per germline. The CDR3 covers 13 residues.

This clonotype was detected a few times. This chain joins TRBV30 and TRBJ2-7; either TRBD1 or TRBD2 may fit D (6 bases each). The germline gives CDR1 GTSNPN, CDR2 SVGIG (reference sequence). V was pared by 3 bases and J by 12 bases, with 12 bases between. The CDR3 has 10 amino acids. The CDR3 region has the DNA TGTGCCTGGAGCCTAGGGGGGTTGTACTTC. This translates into CAWSLGGLYF.

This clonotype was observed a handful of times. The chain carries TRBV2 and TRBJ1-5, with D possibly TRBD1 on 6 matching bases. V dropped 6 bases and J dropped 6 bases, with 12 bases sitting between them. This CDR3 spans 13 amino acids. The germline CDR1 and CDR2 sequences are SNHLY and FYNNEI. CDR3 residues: CASRREGGQPQHF. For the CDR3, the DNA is TGTGCCAGCAGGAGGGAGGGGGGTCAGCCCCAGCATTTT.

DNA of the CDR3: TGCGCCAGCAGCTTGTTGTTTAACGACCGAACCTACGAGCAGTACTTC. Its translation is CASSLLFNDRTYEQYF. This chain links TRBV5-1 with TRBJ2-7; D not certain. CDR1 is SGHRS and CDR2 is YFSETQ in the germline V gene. This CDR3 is 16 amino acids long. Trimming removed 1 base at V and 2 bases at J, with 16 bases between.

CDR3 protein: CASSEGLAAYNEQFF. CDR3 coding DNA: TGCGCCAGCAGCGAGGGACTAGCGGCCTACAATGAGCAGTTCTTC. The chain recombines TRBV5-1 with TRBJ2-1, with 11 bases aligning to TRBD2. The CDR3 runs 15 residues. Germline loops: CDR1 SGHRS, CDR2 YFSETQ. V was pared by 4 bases and J by 2 bases, with 2 bases of the junction left unmatched.

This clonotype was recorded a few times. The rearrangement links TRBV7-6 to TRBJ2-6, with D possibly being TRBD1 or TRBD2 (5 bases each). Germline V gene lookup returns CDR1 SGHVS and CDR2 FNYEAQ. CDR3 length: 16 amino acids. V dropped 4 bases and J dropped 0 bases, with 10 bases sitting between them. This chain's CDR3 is CASSYGTISGANVLTF. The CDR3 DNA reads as TGTGCCAGCAGCTACGGGACGATCTCTGGGGCCAACGTCCTGACTTTC.

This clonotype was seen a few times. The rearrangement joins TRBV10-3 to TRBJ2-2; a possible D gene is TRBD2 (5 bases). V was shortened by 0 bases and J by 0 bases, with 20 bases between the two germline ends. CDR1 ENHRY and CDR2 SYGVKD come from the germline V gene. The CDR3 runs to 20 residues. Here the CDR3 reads CAISESVWSWETTNTGELFF. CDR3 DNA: TGTGCCATCAGTGAGTCAGTTTGGAGCTGGGAGACTACGAACACCGGGGAGCTGTTTTTT.

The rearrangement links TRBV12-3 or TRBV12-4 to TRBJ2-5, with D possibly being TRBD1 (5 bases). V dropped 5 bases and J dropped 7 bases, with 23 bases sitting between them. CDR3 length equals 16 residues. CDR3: CASSPLAAQGWGTQYF. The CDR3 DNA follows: TGTGCCAGCAGTCCCCTTGCGGCTCAGGGATGGGGGACCCAGTACTTC.